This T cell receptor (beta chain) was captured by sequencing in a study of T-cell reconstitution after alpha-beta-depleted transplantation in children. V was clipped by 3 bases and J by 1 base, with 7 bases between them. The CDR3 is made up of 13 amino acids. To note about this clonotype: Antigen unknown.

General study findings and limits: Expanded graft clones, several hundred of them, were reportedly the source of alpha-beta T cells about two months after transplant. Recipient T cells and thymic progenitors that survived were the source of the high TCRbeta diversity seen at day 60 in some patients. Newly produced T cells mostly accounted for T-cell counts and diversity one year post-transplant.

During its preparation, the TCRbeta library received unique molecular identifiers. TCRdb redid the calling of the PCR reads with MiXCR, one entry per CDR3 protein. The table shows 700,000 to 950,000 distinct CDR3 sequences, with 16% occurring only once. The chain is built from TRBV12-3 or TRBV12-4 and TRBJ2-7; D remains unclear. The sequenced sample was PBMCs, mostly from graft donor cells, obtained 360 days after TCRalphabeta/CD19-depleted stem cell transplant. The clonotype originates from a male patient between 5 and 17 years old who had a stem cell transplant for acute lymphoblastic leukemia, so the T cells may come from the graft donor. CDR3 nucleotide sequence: TGTGCCAGCAGTTTCAAACGGTCCTACGAGCAGTACTTC. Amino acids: CASSFKRSYEQYF.